The 9 T cell receptor beta chains in this list originate from one sample, sequenced in a study of cytomegalovirus exposure and HLA in healthy donors. Profiling relied on immunoSEQ multiplex PCR, and the TCRdb table lists in-frame clones only, not all of them. The sample yields about 55,000 clones, around nine tenths seen once. Source material: PBMCs. All receptors come from a man aged 18 to 29 in good health and CMV-seronegative.

The chain links TRBV7-8 to TRBJ1-3; 10 nucleotides agree with TRBD1. The CDR3 runs 20 residues. Germline CDR1 is SGHVS and CDR2 is FQNEAQ. J gave up 0 bases and V 0 bases, and 11 bases lay outside the gene matches. The CDR3 protein is CASSLAQGDRGYSSGNTIYF. The CDR3 DNA is TGTGCCAGCAGCTTAGCGCAAGGGGACAGGGGCTATTCCTCTGGAAACACCATATATTTT.

The chain links TRBV15 to TRBJ1-2, with D unclear. CDR3 size: 16 residues. The germline gives CDR1 LNHNV, CDR2 YYDKDF (reference sequence). V was trimmed by 3 bases and J by 0 bases, leaving 14 bases between them. Here the CDR3 DNA reads TGTGCCACCAGCAGGGGTGAGGCCCTAACTAACTATGGCTACACCTTC. It yields the protein CATSRGEALTNYGYTF.

This clone was detected only a few times. The chain carries TRBV28 and TRBJ2-7; 7 nucleotides line up with TRBD1. J was trimmed by 4 bases and V by 6 bases; bases with no gene match: 12. The CDR3 has 15 residues. Germline loops: CDR1 MDHEN, CDR2 SYDVKM. In DNA, the CDR3 is TGTGCCAGCAGCAGCGACAGGGTTAGCTTGTACGAGCAGTACTTC. Amino acid sequence: CASSSDRVSLYEQYF. The variable domain in full, completed from reference TRBV28 and TRBJ2-7, reads DVKVTQSSRYLVKRTGEKVFLECVQDMDHENMFWYRQDPGLGLRLIYFSYDVKMKEKGDIPEGYSVSREKKERFSLILESASTNQTSMYLCASSSDRVSLYEQYFGPGTRLTVT.

V usage is TRBV9 and J usage is TRBJ2-2; D not resolved. This CDR3 has 14 residues. Trimming left V 0 bases short and J 8 bases short, with 11 bases between. Germline assignment: CDR1 SGDLS and CDR2 YYNGEE. The DNA for the CDR3 is TGTGCCAGCAGCGTAGGAACCGGTGGTGGGGAGCTGTTTTTT. This encodes CASSVGTGGGELFF.

The chain employs TRBV7-2 and TRBJ2-1, with TRBD2 matching over 11 bases. The CDR3 sequence is 16 residues long. CDR1 SGHTA and CDR2 FQGNSA come from the germline V gene. V shed 3 bases, J shed 5 bases, and the junction held 6 bases outside the gene matches. CDR3 amino acids: CASSFGIAGGDNEQFF. The CDR3 DNA reads as TGTGCCAGCAGCTTTGGTATAGCGGGAGGGGACAATGAGCAGTTCTTC.

The rearrangement uses TRBV6-5 and TRBJ2-1; D is ambiguous. Trimming cost V 0 bases and J 0 bases, with 9 bases left between them. In germline, CDR1 is MNHEY, CDR2 SVGAGI. The CDR3 consists of 16 residues. As DNA, the CDR3 is TGTGCCAGCAGTTACTCGACAATTTACTCCTACAATGAGCAGTTCTTC. Protein: CASSYSTIYSYNEQFF.

The rearrangement joins TRBV6-5 to TRBJ2-1; 7 nucleotides agree with TRBD1. The CDR3 totals 15 residues. Per germline, CDR1 MNHEY and CDR2 SVGAGI. The junction had 5 bases not matched to a gene; V was cut back by 6 bases and J by 0 bases. CDR3 coding DNA: TGTGCCAGCAGGGCGACAGGGAGCTCCTACAATGAGCAGTTCTTC. Its translation is CASRATGSSYNEQFF.

This chain uses TRBV11-2 with TRBJ2-2, with 7 bases aligning to TRBD1. Losses at the gene ends were 6 bases for V and 4 bases for J; bases not matched to a gene: 8. Germline lookup yields CDR1 SGHAT and CDR2 FQNNGV. This CDR3 is built from 15 residues. CDR3 loop: CASRAGQAITGELFF. The CDR3 DNA is TGTGCCAGCAGGGCTGGACAGGCGATCACCGGGGAGCTGTTTTTT.

The chain has TRBV5-6 and TRBJ2-1, with 13 bases fitting TRBD2. The ends lost 3 bases at V and 5 bases at J; junction bases unmatched: 2. The CDR3 runs to 15 residues. Germline CDR1 is SGHDT and CDR2 is YYEEEE. As DNA, the CDR3 is TGTGCCAGCAGCTCGGGACTAGCGGGAAACAATGAGCAGTTCTTC. This encodes CASSSGLAGNNEQFF. Looking up the rest from reference TRBV5-6 and TRBJ2-1 gives the full variable domain: DAGVTQSPTHLIKTRGQQVTLRCSPKSGHDTVSWYQQALGQGPQFIFQYYEEEERQRGNFPDRFSGHQFPNYSSELNVNALLLGDSALYLCASSSGLAGNNEQFFGPGTRLTVL.